This TCR beta chain was sequenced for a study of blood T cells in healthy people across ages. Points from the study as a whole: The lack of PBMC sorting stopped any conclusive naive versus antigen-experienced comparison.

As for this clonotype: Its antigen is undetermined.

Through a sample-barcoded 5' primer and a J-beta primer mix, a second PCR was run for about 6 to 11 cycles. TCRdb re-derived calls from the 5' RACE reads in MiXCR, one entry per CDR3 protein. The sample lists about 1,400,000 distinct CDR3 sequences, roughly 45% occurring once. The sample was blood. This receptor was taken from a young woman in good health.

CDR3 sequence: CASSRRTVAVNEQYF. CDR3 DNA: TGTGCCAGCAGCCGCAGGACGGTAGCGGTAAATGAGCAGTACTTC. V gene TRBV28 combines with J gene TRBJ2-5; TRBD2 is a possible D gene (6 bases). The germline V gene has CDR1 MDHEN and CDR2 SYDVKM. This CDR3 is built from 15 residues. Trimming pared 6 bases from V and 11 bases from J, leaving 25 bases between.